The 27 T cell receptor beta chains below were found in one sample sequenced in a study of beta chain features in type 1 diabetes (dated 2018 in TCRdb). Receptors were amplified or captured by the immunoSEQ multiplex PCR assay. All of the isolated RNA was reverse transcribed with the High Capacity cDNA Reverse Transcription Kit, so expressed TCRB transcripts were sequenced. TCRdb provides this immuneACCESS table in a form limited to in-frame rearrangements. Some clones are lacking; in checked studies, under half of them reflect an unresolved V gene, and why the rest are absent is not known. For this sample there are about 320,000 clones; around 13% appear just once. The leading ten clones occupy 6.7% of the sample. The specimen was central memory CD4+ T cells from blood. The receptor set was obtained from a man aged 25-45 years in good health.

The chain employs TRBV7-9 and TRBJ1-2; D is ambiguous. Germline V gene data show CDR1 as SEHNR and CDR2 as FQNEAQ (reference sequence). The CDR3 totals 14 residues. Trimming removed 5 bases at V and 0 bases at J, with 10 bases between. CDR3 loop: CASSRREANYGYTF. The DNA for the CDR3 is TGTGCCAGCAGCCGTAGGGAAGCTAACTATGGCTACACCTTC.

V gene TRBV7-8 combines with J gene TRBJ2-3; TRBD1 matches at 7 bases. Trimming cost V 1 base and J 7 bases; bases outside gene matches: 11. The CDR3 totals 16 residues. The germline CDR1 and CDR2 sequences are SGHVS and FQNEAQ. CDR3 in DNA: TGTGCCAGCAGCTTAGAGGGAAACAGGGGCGGAAATACGCAGTATTTT. Translation gives CASSLEGNRGGNTQYF.

This clone was seen a few times. The chain uses TRBV14 and TRBJ1-6, with TRBD1 identical over 7 bases. The CDR3 spans 13 residues. V was pared by 4 bases and J by 11 bases, with 5 bases of the junction left unmatched. The germline V gene has CDR1 SGHDN and CDR2 FVKESK. CDR3 DNA: TGTGCCAGCAGCCTCTCACAGGGGACACCCCTCCACTTT. This codes for CASSLSQGTPLHF.

In this sample, this clone turned up many times. J is TRBJ2-1 and V is TRBV6-4, with TRBD1 as a possible D gene (6 bases). This CDR3 has 14 amino acids. The germline V and J ends were trimmed by 6 bases and 3 bases, with 12 bases remaining between them. CDR1 is MRHNA, CDR2 SNTAGT, per germline. DNA for the CDR3: TGTGCCAGCAGCCCCGGGGACAACTACAATGAGCAGTTCTTC. Translation gives CASSPGDNYNEQFF.

J is TRBJ2-5 and V is TRBV27; 8 bases match TRBD1. With V trimmed by 6 bases and J by 5 bases, 11 bases remained unmatched. The length of the CDR3 is 15 residues. In germline, CDR1 is MNHEY, CDR2 SMNVEV (reference sequence). The CDR3 spells CASSLSRGLVETQYF. CDR3 nucleotides: TGTGCCAGCAGCCTCTCCAGGGGGCTGGTGGAGACCCAGTACTTC.

In regard to this clone: This sample includes further DNA sequences coding for the same CDR3. The CDR3 DNA sequence: TGTGCCAGCAGTTACGGATCTAGCACAGATACGCAGTATTTT. Encoded protein: CASSYGSSTDTQYF. The chain uses TRBV6-6 and TRBJ2-3; D remains unclear. The CDR3 loop spans 14 amino acids. Germline V gene sequence: CDR1 MNHNY, CDR2 SVGAGI (reference sequence). V lost 2 bases and J lost 0, with 6 bases in between.

This clone was picked up a small number of times. The gene calls are TRBV9 and TRBJ2-7; 8 bases align to TRBD1. Trimming cost V 7 bases and J 0 bases; bases outside gene matches: 0. The CDR3 has 12 amino acids. Germline V CDR1 and CDR2: SGDLS, YYNGEE. The CDR3 nucleotides are TGTGCCAGCGGGACAGGCTCCTACGAGCAGTACTTC. It encodes CASGTGSYEQYF.

J is TRBJ1-2 and V is TRBV13; TRBD1 aligns across 7 bases. The ends lost 6 bases at V and 7 bases at J; junction bases unmatched: 8. The CDR3 extends over 13 amino acids. Germline assignment: CDR1 PRHDT and CDR2 FYEKMQ (reference sequence). The CDR3: CASRPGTAAGYTF. The CDR3 nucleotides are TGTGCCAGCAGACCTGGGACAGCGGCTGGCTACACCTTC.

The chain links TRBV11-2 to TRBJ2-6; D remains ambiguous. Germline V gene lookup returns CDR1 SGHAT and CDR2 FQNNGV. Trimming removed 7 bases from V and 0 bases from J, with 10 bases in between. There are 15 residues in the CDR3. The CDR3 DNA is TGTGCCAGCACTGGACGCTTCTCTGGGGCCAACGTCCTGACTTTC. This sequence encodes CASTGRFSGANVLTF.

V is TRBV27 and J is TRBJ2-1; D is undetermined. This CDR3 is 16 amino acids long. CDR1 is MNHEY, CDR2 SMNVEV, per germline (reference sequence). Trimming left V 6 bases short and J 10 bases short, with 25 bases between. CDR3 coding DNA: TGTGCCAGCAGCCCGAGATTGTTTGTTCCAGGTGTGGAGCAGTTCTTC. It translates to CASSPRLFVPGVEQFF.

This clone was counted a single time. At one end, the junction sequence differs from germline, possibly due to a read error. The genes are TRBV5-1 and TRBJ2-3; no clear D gene. Germline-derived CDR1 and CDR2 are SGHRS and YFSETQ. The CDR3 totals 13 residues. The CDR3 coding sequence is TGCGCCAGCAGCGCATTCGACACAAATACGCAGTATTTT. This sequence encodes CASSAFDTNTQYF. The full variable domain, completed using reference TRBV5-1 and TRBJ2-3, is KAGVTQTPRYLIKTRGQQVTLSCSPISGHRSVSWYQQTPGQGLQFLFEYFSETQRNKGNFPGRFSGRQFSNSRSEMNVSTLELGDSALYLCASSAFDTNTQYFGPGTRLTVL.

This clone was detected a few times. The V call is TRBV6-1, the J call TRBJ1-1; TRBD1 matches 10 bases. The length of the CDR3 is 13 residues. Trimming at V came to 6 bases and at J to 6 bases, leaving 4 bases not matched to a gene. CDR1 MNHNS and CDR2 SASEGT come from the germline V gene. For the CDR3, the DNA is TGTGCCAGCAGCCGGGACAGGGGCTCTGAAGCTTTCTTT. This gives the protein CASSRDRGSEAFF.

This clone was detected a few times. This sequence joins TRBV30 and TRBJ2-3; 9 nucleotides match TRBD2. The J segment lost 2 bases and the V segment lost 0 bases, leaving 6 bases of the junction unmatched. The CDR3 loop spans 16 amino acids. Per germline, CDR1 GTSNPN and CDR2 SVGIG (reference sequence). CDR3 bases: TGTGCCTGGAGTGTGGCTAGCGGGACTTTCACAGATACGCAGTATTTT. This gives the protein CAWSVASGTFTDTQYF.

The chain joins TRBV19 to TRBJ1-5; 9 nucleotides line up with TRBD1. Germline CDR1 LNHDA, CDR2 SQIVND (reference sequence). V shed 5 bases and J 5 bases; nucleotides not matched to a gene: 1. This CDR3 is 13 amino acids long. The CDR3 spells CASSGTGYQPQHF. Written as DNA, the CDR3 is TGTGCCAGTAGTGGGACAGGGTATCAGCCCCAGCATTTT.

In this sample, this clone turned up a few times. The chain carries TRBV5-4 and TRBJ2-2, with D possibly TRBD2 on 5 matching bases. Trimming left V 6 bases short and J 5 bases short, with 17 bases between. There are 15 residues in the CDR3. Germline loops: CDR1 SGHNT, CDR2 YYREEE (reference sequence). CDR3 in DNA: TGTGCCAGCACTCAGGAACCTAGCCGAACCGGGGAGCTGTTTTTT. Residues: CASTQEPSRTGELFF.

This clone turned up a few times. The chain uses TRBV5-1 and TRBJ2-1; D may match TRBD1 or TRBD2 (5 bases each). CDR3 length: 14 residues. V was cut by 7 bases and J by 7 bases, with 18 bases left in between. Germline assignment: CDR1 SGHRS and CDR2 YFSETQ. As DNA, the CDR3 is TGCGCCAGCGCTGGGGACGGGATAGTGAATGAGCAGTTCTTC. It yields the protein CASAGDGIVNEQFF. Full variable domain (remainder filled in from reference TRBV5-1 and TRBJ2-1): KAGVTQTPRYLIKTRGQQVTLSCSPISGHRSVSWYQQTPGQGLQFLFEYFSETQRNKGNFPGRFSGRQFSNSRSEMNVSTLELGDSALYLCASAGDGIVNEQFFGPGTRLTVL.

The chain joins TRBV10-2 to TRBJ2-1; 9 bases map to TRBD2. The ends lost 8 bases at V and 5 bases at J; junction bases unmatched: 7. The germline V gene encodes CDR1 WSHSY and CDR2 SAAADI. This CDR3 is built from 14 residues. The CDR3 nucleotides are TGCGCCAGCGCCCCCAGCGGGAGGAACAATGAGCAGTTCTTC. It yields the protein CASAPSGRNNEQFF.

This sequence joins TRBV7-2 and TRBJ2-3; D unclear. The CDR3 runs to 11 residues. The germline CDR1 and CDR2 sequences are SGHTA and FQGNSA. Trimming left V 11 bases short and J 4 bases short, with 10 bases between. This chain's CDR3 is CASVESDTQYF. In DNA form, the CDR3 reads TGTGCCTCCGTGGAGTCAGATACGCAGTATTTT.

A few counts support this clone. V and J are TRBV19 and TRBJ1-2; 7 nucleotides agree with TRBD1. This CDR3 has 15 amino acids. The trim removed 5 bases at V and 2 bases at J, leaving 8 bases unmatched. Germline V CDR1 and CDR2: LNHDA, SQIVND (reference sequence). CDR3 bases: TGTGCCAGTAGTCGGTATGTCAGGGGGAACTATGGCTACACCTTC. Encoded protein: CASSRYVRGNYGYTF.

This clone was detected a few times. This CDR3 reads CASSLPRTDRYEQYF. The CDR3 DNA sequence: TGTGCCAGCAGCTTGCCCCGGACGGACAGATACGAGCAGTACTTC. V is TRBV5-4 and J is TRBJ2-7, with TRBD1 as a possible D gene (6 bases). CDR3 length: 15 amino acids. Trimming left V 1 base short and J 4 bases short, with 15 bases between. Germline lookup yields CDR1 SGHNT and CDR2 YYREEE (reference sequence).

The rearrangement uses TRBV29-1 and TRBJ2-5; D call uncertain. The germline gives CDR1 SQVTM, CDR2 ANQGSEA. The CDR3 is 15 residues long. Trimming took 1 base from V and 0 from J, leaving 12 bases between them. Here the CDR3 reads CSVEGTRPYQETQYF. The CDR3 coding sequence is TGCAGCGTTGAAGGCACCAGACCGTACCAAGAGACCCAGTACTTC.

V gene TRBV4-1 combines with J gene TRBJ1-4, with D possibly being TRBD1 (5 bases). Germline CDR1 is MGHRA and CDR2 is YSYEKL. The CDR3 is 14 residues long. V lost 0 bases to trimming and J lost 8 bases, with 10 bases between them. The CDR3 protein is CASSQEIRDEKLFF. In DNA, the CDR3 is TGCGCCAGCAGCCAAGAAATCAGGGACGAAAAACTGTTTTTT.

The chain carries TRBV4-1 and TRBJ2-1; 7 nucleotides line up with TRBD2. The V gene's germline CDR1 is MGHRA and CDR2 YSYEKL. Trimming removed 4 bases from V and 6 bases from J; junction bases left unmatched: 6. The CDR3 totals 14 residues. CDR3 nucleotide sequence: TGCGCCAGCAGCCCAAGACTAGCTGGCAATGAGCAGTTCTTC. Translation gives CASSPRLAGNEQFF.

This clone was counted between two and nine times. The rearrangement links TRBV19 to TRBJ1-5, with no clear D. Germline V CDR1 and CDR2: LNHDA, SQIVND (reference sequence). The CDR3 length is 14 residues. CDR3 region: CLRKLGRIDQPQHF. CDR3 DNA: TGTTTACGAAAATTAGGCAGGATAGATCAGCCCCAGCATTTT.

The chain carries TRBV6-6 and TRBJ2-4, with D hard to call. The CDR3 contains 11 residues. V lost 4 bases and J 5 bases, leaving 3 bases between the germline ends. In germline, CDR1 is MNHNY, CDR2 SVGAGI (reference sequence). The CDR3 nucleotides are TGTGCCAGCAGTTGGCAAAACATTCAGTACTTC. Encoded protein: CASSWQNIQYF.

The table lists this clone with a few counts. The rearrangement links TRBV7-6 to TRBJ2-5; D remains unclear. Between the trimmed V and J ends, which lost 7 bases and 5 bases, there was a span of 14 bases. Germline CDR1 and CDR2: SGHVS and FNYEAQ. This CDR3 is 13 amino acids long. CDR3: CASKDPNRETQYF. In DNA, the CDR3 is TGTGCCAGCAAAGATCCGAACCGGGAGACCCAGTACTTC.

The chain is built from TRBV11-2 and TRBJ2-1; D call uncertain. Between the trimmed V and J ends, which lost 5 bases and 0 bases, there was a span of 8 bases. Germline V lookup: CDR1 SGHAT, CDR2 FQNNGV. The CDR3 runs to 14 residues. The CDR3 nucleotides read TGTGCCAGCAGCCCCGCTGGCTCCTACAATGAGCAGTTCTTC. As protein: CASSPAGSYNEQFF. The full variable domain, in which reference TRBV11-2 and TRBJ2-1 provide the parts outside the CDR3, is EAGVAQSPRYKIIEKRQSVAFWCNPISGHATLYWYQQILGQGPKLLIQFQNNGVVDDSQLPKDRFSAERLKGVDSTLKIQPAKLEDSAVYLCASSPAGSYNEQFFGPGTRLTVL.